Listed here are 32 T cell receptor beta chains from one sample, sequenced in a study of blood T cell repertoires in COVID-19. Only in-frame clones appear in the TCRdb table, and some are missing; sequencing was by immunoSEQ multiplex PCR. The table has more than 200,000 clones, over 75% seen once. Sequenced: PBMCs or T cells enriched from blood (not recorded which). These TCRs come from a man aged 25 to 45 in a cohort exposed to, infected with or recovered from COVID-19 (not recorded which).

The V and J genes are TRBV28 and TRBJ1-4, with 7 bases aligning to TRBD1. Germline V CDR1 and CDR2: MDHEN, SYDVKM. V lost 10 bases to trimming and J lost 4 bases; unmatched junction nucleotides: 3. The CDR3 sequence is 12 residues long. In DNA, the CDR3 is TGTGCCACCGGACAGGTTAATGAAAAACTGTTTTTT. Its translation is CATGQVNEKLFF.

The chain joins TRBV4-1 to TRBJ1-2; D is unresolved. V lost 0 bases, J lost 4 bases, and 9 bases lay in between. The CDR3 has 14 residues. CDR1 is MGHRA, CDR2 YSYEKL, per germline. The CDR3 region is CASSQDQEGYGYTF. The CDR3 DNA is TGCGCCAGCAGCCAAGATCAGGAGGGCTATGGCTACACCTTC.

CDR3: CASSLRTGALLVGNTIYF. The CDR3 region has the DNA TGTGCCAGCAGTTTGAGGACAGGGGCCCTTTTAGTTGGAAACACCATATATTTT. This chain links TRBV28 with TRBJ1-3; 9 bases align to TRBD1. The CDR3 runs to 18 residues. Germline CDR1 MDHEN, CDR2 SYDVKM. Trimming cost V 3 bases and J 3 bases; bases outside gene matches: 12.

This clone was seen a handful of times. This chain joins TRBV9 and TRBJ1-1; possibly TRBD1 for D (5 bases). CDR3 size: 15 residues. The germline V gene has CDR1 SGDLS and CDR2 YYNGEE. Trimming stripped 3 bases from V and 0 bases from J, with 12 bases between. CDR3 region: CASSAETEMNTEAFF. Here the CDR3 DNA reads TGTGCCAGCAGCGCGGAGACAGAGATGAACACTGAAGCTTTCTTT.

CDR3 coding DNA: TGTGCCAGCCGGGGGAGGGCCCCCAATGAGCAGTTCTTC. Translation gives CASRGRAPNEQFF. J is TRBJ2-1 and V is TRBV6-6, with 7 bases fitting TRBD2. The CDR3 length is 13 residues. J was trimmed by 6 bases and V by 8 bases; bases with no gene match: 7. Germline CDR1 and CDR2: MNHNY and SVGAGI (reference sequence).

The rearrangement links TRBV7-3 to TRBJ2-2; 9 bases align to TRBD2. The V and J ends lost 5 bases and 7 bases, in that order; junction bases with no gene match: 8. Germline V gene data show CDR1 as SGHTA and CDR2 as FQGTGA. The CDR3 totals 15 residues. CDR3 loop: CASSLSVSGSGELFF. CDR3 DNA sequence: TGTGCCAGCAGCCTCTCGGTTAGCGGGAGCGGGGAGCTGTTTTTT.

This clone was detected only a few times. The rearrangement uses TRBV7-2 and TRBJ1-1, with 8 bases lining up with TRBD1. CDR1 and CDR2 from the germline V gene are SGHTA and FQGNSA. This CDR3 is built from 13 residues. V shed 5 bases and J 6 bases; nucleotides not matched to a gene: 5. For the CDR3, the DNA is TGTGCCAGCAGCCGCGACAGGGGAGCTGAAGCTTTCTTT. It encodes CASSRDRGAEAFF.

This chain connects TRBV7-9 to TRBJ2-1; TRBD1 agrees at 12 bases. The V and J ends lost 3 bases and 9 bases, in that order; junction bases with no gene match: 6. The CDR3 spans 15 residues. CDR1 and CDR2 (germline): SEHNR, FQNEAQ (reference sequence). CDR3 in amino acids: CASSFRDRGRGEQFF. The CDR3 DNA follows: TGTGCCAGCAGCTTCCGGGACAGGGGGCGTGGTGAGCAGTTCTTC.

The CDR3 spells CASSKITGKIYEQYF. The CDR3 DNA is TGTGCCAGCAGCAAAATCACGGGAAAGATCTACGAGCAGTACTTC. The chain carries TRBV21-1 and TRBJ2-7; the D call in the table, TRBD2, was not verified against the DNA. TRBV21-1 corresponds to a pseudogene. The length of the CDR3 is 15 residues.

CDR3 sequence reads: CASSSTHQGGNEQFF. The DNA for the CDR3 is TGCGCCAGCAGCAGCACACACCAGGGGGGCAATGAGCAGTTCTTC. The V call is TRBV4-1, the J call TRBJ2-1; tentative D call: TRBD1 (7 bases). The V gene's germline CDR1 is MGHRA and CDR2 YSYEKL. Between the trimmed V and J ends, which lost 5 bases and 6 bases, there was a span of 17 bases. CDR3 length: 15 residues.

The V gene is TRBV7-2, the J gene TRBJ1-2; no reliable D call. V shed 2 bases and J shed 1 base, with 8 bases lying between them. The germline gives CDR1 SGHTA, CDR2 FQGNSA. This CDR3 spans 14 amino acids. The CDR3 is CASSLFLINYGYTF. In nucleotides, the CDR3 is TGTGCCAGCAGCTTATTTCTTATTAACTATGGCTACACCTTC.

The chain recombines TRBV7-2 with TRBJ1-6; 10 nucleotides match TRBD1. The CDR3 consists of 14 residues. Germline assignment: CDR1 SGHTA and CDR2 FQGNSA. V lost 6 bases, J lost 6 bases, and 2 bases stayed unmatched. The CDR3 DNA reads as TGTGCCAGCAGGACAGGGGGCACTAATTCACCCCTCCACTTT. As protein: CASRTGGTNSPLHF.

The chain links TRBV7-9 to TRBJ1-2; possibly TRBD1 for D (5 bases). The germline V gene has CDR1 SEHNR and CDR2 FQNEAQ (reference sequence). V was shortened by 3 bases and J by 3 bases, with 8 bases between the two germline ends. The CDR3 extends over 13 amino acids. CDR3 nucleotide sequence: TGTGCCAGCAGCTTCTCGACAGACTATGGCTACACCTTC. It encodes CASSFSTDYGYTF. The full variable domain, completed using reference TRBV7-9 and TRBJ1-2, is DTGVSQNPRHKITKRGQNVTFRCDPISEHNRLYWYRQTLGQGPEFLTYFQNEAQLEKSRLLSDRFSAERPKGSFSTLEIQRTEQGDSAMYLCASSFSTDYGYTFGSGTRLTVV.

This chain uses TRBV7-9 with TRBJ2-7; a weak D match, TRBD1 (6 bases). CDR1 SEHNR and CDR2 FQNEAQ come from the germline V gene (reference sequence). Trimming took 5 bases from V and 9 from J, leaving 17 bases between them. The CDR3 sequence is 13 residues long. For the CDR3, the DNA is TGTGCCAGCAGCCTGACAGGCAGGTTCGTGCAGTACTTC. This codes for CASSLTGRFVQYF. Full variable domain (remainder filled in from reference TRBV7-9 and TRBJ2-7): DTGVSQNPRHKITKRGQNVTFRCDPISEHNRLYWYRQTLGQGPEFLTYFQNEAQLEKSRLLSDRFSAERPKGSFSTLEIQRTEQGDSAMYLCASSLTGRFVQYFGPGTRLTVT.

The chain carries TRBV6-6 and TRBJ2-6, with TRBD2 as a possible D gene (7 bases). Germline assignment: CDR1 MNHNY and CDR2 SVGAGI (reference sequence). The CDR3 extends over 16 amino acids. Trimming took 6 bases from V and 0 from J, leaving 12 bases between them. CDR3 amino acids: CASRKGGGSGANVLTF. Written as DNA, the CDR3 is TGTGCCAGCAGAAAAGGGGGGGGCTCTGGGGCCAACGTCCTGACTTTC.

The J gene is TRBJ1-6, the V gene TRBV21-1; the table's D call, TRBD1, was not checked against the DNA. TRBV21-1 is designated a pseudogene. This CDR3 spans 16 amino acids. Here the CDR3 reads CASRNAPTGVGSPLHF. CDR3 nucleotide sequence: TGTGCCAGCAGAAACGCCCCGACAGGGGTAGGATCACCCCTCCACTTT.

The V call is TRBV7-8, the J call TRBJ1-1, with D hard to call. Trimming left V 5 bases short and J 10 bases short, with 17 bases between. The CDR3 covers 13 residues. CDR1 and CDR2 from the germline V gene are SGHVS and FQNEAQ. The CDR3 region is CASSIRASEGAFF. The DNA for the CDR3 is TGTGCCAGCAGCATCCGGGCCTCAGAGGGAGCTTTCTTT.

The V call is TRBV6-4, the J call TRBJ2-1, with a possible D match to TRBD2 (6 bases). The CDR3 covers 16 residues. Looked up from germline, CDR1 is MRHNA and CDR2 is SNTAGT. Trimming cost V 0 bases and J 9 bases, with 18 bases left between them. CDR3 in amino acids: CASSDSGDSLGGEQFF. The CDR3 DNA is TGTGCCAGCAGTGACTCTGGGGACTCCCTAGGAGGTGAGCAGTTCTTC.

This rearrangement joins TRBV10-3 to TRBJ2-1; 8 bases agree with TRBD1. The CDR3 sequence is 14 residues long. Unmatched junction bases numbered 12, after V lost 11 bases and J lost 6 bases. The V gene's germline CDR1 is ENHRY and CDR2 SYGVKD. The CDR3 nucleotides are TGTGCCGCCTCAAGACAGGGGCGGCCCAATGAGCAGTTCTTC. Protein: CAASRQGRPNEQFF.

The CDR3 DNA is TGTGCCAGCAGTCCTTCGGGGTTTTTTCCAGGGGAAGATCTAGCTCAGGGCAAAAACATTCAGTACTTC. Translating it yields CASSPSGFFPGEDLAQGKNIQYF. V and J are TRBV27 and TRBJ2-4, with a tentative D call TRBD1 (6 bases). Between the trimmed V and J ends, which lost 5 bases and 3 bases, there was a span of 38 bases. Per germline, CDR1 MNHEY and CDR2 SMNVEV (reference sequence). The CDR3 covers 23 residues.

The rearrangement uses TRBV9 and TRBJ1-1; 7 nucleotides align to TRBD1. The CDR3 consists of 13 residues. V dropped 6 bases and J dropped 2; count of bases not matched to a gene: 4. Germline lookup yields CDR1 SGDLS and CDR2 YYNGEE. CDR3 in amino acids: CASNRQGNTEAFF. CDR3 in DNA: TGTGCCAGCAACAGACAGGGTAACACTGAAGCTTTCTTT.

The chain uses TRBV5-1 and TRBJ2-7; 9 bases are shared with TRBD1. The CDR3 covers 15 residues. Trimming cost V 7 bases and J 5 bases; bases outside gene matches: 13. Germline assignment: CDR1 SGHRS and CDR2 YFSETQ. This chain's CDR3 is CASSNGPGQGNEQYF. CDR3 bases: TGCGCCAGCTCTAATGGACCGGGACAGGGTAACGAGCAGTACTTC. Full variable domain (missing parts from reference TRBV5-1 and TRBJ2-7): KAGVTQTPRYLIKTRGQQVTLSCSPISGHRSVSWYQQTPGQGLQFLFEYFSETQRNKGNFPGRFSGRQFSNSRSEMNVSTLELGDSALYLCASSNGPGQGNEQYFGPGTRLTVT.

The V and J genes are TRBV9 and TRBJ1-6; D is perhaps TRBD1 (6 bases). The CDR3 covers 15 residues. Germline values: CDR1 SGDLS, CDR2 YYNGEE. Trimming left V 0 bases short and J 9 bases short, with 13 bases between. The CDR3 nucleotides read TGTGCCAGCAGCGTAGAAGCAGGGACAAGTTCACCCCTCCACTTT. This sequence encodes CASSVEAGTSSPLHF. Full variable domain (missing parts from reference TRBV9 and TRBJ1-6): DSGVTQTPKHLITATGQRVTLRCSPRSGDLSVYWYQQSLDQGLQFLIQYYNGEERAKGNILERFSAQQFPDLHSELNLSSLELGDSALYFCASSVEAGTSSPLHFGNGTRLTVT.

The chain employs TRBV28 and TRBJ2-1, with 9 bases fitting TRBD2. Per germline, CDR1 MDHEN and CDR2 SYDVKM. The CDR3 totals 16 residues. V lost 4 bases and J lost 0; bases outside the gene matches: 4. The CDR3 is CASSSLAGASYNEQFF. CDR3 nucleotides: TGTGCCAGCAGTTCCTTAGCGGGAGCCTCCTACAATGAGCAGTTCTTC.

The chain has TRBV20-1 and TRBJ2-3; D not resolved. This CDR3 contains 13 residues. The germline CDR1 and CDR2 sequences are DFQATT and SNEGSKA (reference sequence). With 3 bases removed from V and 0 bases from J, the gap between germline ends came to 7 bases. The CDR3 nucleotides are TGCAGTGCTAGTGGCGGAAGCACAGATACGCAGTATTTT. Translating it yields CSASGGSTDTQYF.

In its sample, this clone was seen a few times. The rearrangement uses TRBV6-5 and TRBJ2-7, with D possibly being TRBD1 (5 bases). V lost 2 bases and J 10 bases, leaving 9 bases between the germline ends. The CDR3 contains 11 residues. Germline CDR1 MNHEY, CDR2 SVGAGI. In DNA form, the CDR3 reads TGTGCCAGCAGTTACCAGGGTAGTCAGTACTTC. Encoded protein: CASSYQGSQYF.

This clone was counted a single time. This chain uses TRBV21-1 with TRBJ1-3; the table gives TRBD1 as D, unverified against the DNA. TRBV21-1 is shown as a pseudogene. CDR3 length: 18 residues. CDR3 DNA sequence: TGTGCCAGCAGCACTCGGGGAGCAGGGGGAGACTCTGGAAACACCATATATTTT. Residues: CASSTRGAGGDSGNTIYF.

V usage is TRBV6-2 or TRBV6-3 and J usage is TRBJ1-6; TRBD1 matches 10 bases. V lost 4 bases, J lost 10 bases, and 10 bases stayed unmatched. Germline V lookup: CDR1 MNHEY, CDR2 SVGEGT. The CDR3 has 16 amino acids. CDR3 bases: TGTGCCAGCAGTTTCGACGACAGGGGGCAGGGATCACCCCTCCACTTT. This encodes CASSFDDRGQGSPLHF.

The chain uses TRBV6-6 and TRBJ1-5; D call uncertain. Germline CDR1 is MNHNY and CDR2 is SVGAGI (reference sequence). The CDR3 sequence is 16 residues long. Trimming took off 1 base at V and 6 bases at J, with 16 bases between the two ends. The DNA of the CDR3 is TGTGCCAGCAGTTACTACCCGGGTAGGAACGGTCAGCCCCAGCATTTT. This translates into CASSYYPGRNGQPQHF.

The chain employs TRBV5-1 and TRBJ2-2, with D tentatively TRBD2 (5 bases). This CDR3 has 12 residues. V was trimmed by 6 bases and J by 13 bases, leaving 16 bases between them. Germline V gene lookup returns CDR1 SGHRS and CDR2 YFSETQ. The CDR3 reads CASTIPRRWLFF. CDR3 coding DNA: TGCGCCAGCACAATCCCTCGGAGGTGGCTGTTTTTT.

The chain carries TRBV19 and TRBJ2-7; the D gene is possibly TRBD2 (5 bases). The V and J ends lost 3 bases and 4 bases respectively, with 31 bases between them. Germline values: CDR1 LNHDA, CDR2 SQIVND (reference sequence). The CDR3 runs to 20 residues. CDR3 protein: CASSMSGWHEGRMFSYEQYF. Here the CDR3 DNA reads TGTGCCAGTAGTATGAGTGGATGGCATGAGGGTCGGATGTTTAGTTACGAGCAGTACTTC.

The rearrangement uses TRBV18 and TRBJ1-6; D might be TRBD1 (6 bases). V dropped 3 bases and J dropped 5 bases, with 8 bases sitting between them. The CDR3 totals 14 residues. CDR1 is KGHSH, CDR2 LQKENI, per germline. CDR3 nucleotides: TGTGCCAGCTCACCGGACAGCAATAATTCACCCCTCCACTTT. The encoded protein is CASSPDSNNSPLHF.